Each of the 22 T cell receptor beta chains below was sequenced from the same sample in a study of Ad26.COV2.S vaccination and SARS-CoV-2 variants. Assay: immunoSEQ multiplex PCR; the TCRdb copy retains only in-frame clones and omits some. The sample lists roughly 420,000 clones; 89% were seen once. The treatment denotes: around 19 received Ad26.COV2.S at low or high dose, single or two shots; a few received placebo; per-sample allocation not given. Sampling was performed 63 days after the first vaccine or placebo injection. The material sequenced was peripheral blood, taken in a trial of Ad26.COV2.S vaccine versus placebo. These receptors originate from a person between 18 and 60 years old who received the Ad26.COV2.S COVID-19 vaccine or a placebo.

The V gene is TRBV9, the J gene TRBJ2-6; no reliable D call. This CDR3 has 15 residues. The V end was cut by 0 bases, the J end by 5 bases, with 9 bases between. Germline V lookup: CDR1 SGDLS, CDR2 YYNGEE. CDR3 DNA: TGTGCCAGCAGCGTAGAGGGCGTCTGGGCCAACGTCCTGACTTTC. It yields the protein CASSVEGVWANVLTF.

The chain couples TRBV24-1 to TRBJ2-1; 11 bases are shared with TRBD2. The V gene's germline CDR1 is KGHDR and CDR2 SFDVKD. This CDR3 spans 13 amino acids. V shed 4 bases, J shed 13 bases, and the junction held 5 bases outside the gene matches. The CDR3 nucleotides are TGTGCCACCAGTGAGTCGGGACTAGCGGTTCAGTTCTTC. Residues: CATSESGLAVQFF.

V gene TRBV5-1 combines with J gene TRBJ1-2; TRBD1 aligns across 7 bases. This CDR3 comprises 16 residues. Germline V gene data show CDR1 as SGHRS and CDR2 as YFSETQ. V shed 4 bases, J shed 0 bases, and the junction held 9 bases outside the gene matches. The CDR3 DNA reads TGCGCCAGCAGCCTCGGGACAGCTTTTACTAACTATGGCTACACCTTC. This codes for CASSLGTAFTNYGYTF.

The V gene is TRBV29-1, the J gene TRBJ2-5; D remains unclear. V dropped 3 bases and J dropped 4 bases, with 6 bases sitting between them. The CDR3 extends over 11 amino acids. Looked up from germline, CDR1 is SQVTM and CDR2 is ANQGSEA. In nucleotides, the CDR3 is TGCAGCGTTGAGCCAGGAGAGACCCAGTACTTC. Residues: CSVEPGETQYF.

The chain employs TRBV4-3 and TRBJ1-1; possibly TRBD1 for D (5 bases). V was pared by 0 bases and J by 6 bases, with 20 bases between. This CDR3 has 17 amino acids. The germline gives CDR1 LGHNA, CDR2 YSLEER. The CDR3 is CASSQDPLSIWGAEAFF. The CDR3 nucleotides are TGCGCCAGCAGCCAAGATCCGTTGAGTATTTGGGGCGCTGAAGCTTTCTTT.

This chain connects TRBV3-1 (or the pseudogene TRBV3-2) to TRBJ2-5; D might be TRBD1 (5 bases). CDR1 is LGHDT and CDR2 is YNNKEL in the germline V gene (reference sequence). V shed 5 bases and J shed 1 base, with 20 bases lying between them. The CDR3 extends over 17 amino acids. The CDR3 DNA sequence: TGTGCCAGCAGCTCCATCAGCCCCCGGACATTCCAAGAGACCCAGTACTTC. This codes for CASSSISPRTFQETQYF.

The V call is TRBV5-1, the J call TRBJ2-5, with a weak D call TRBD1 (6 bases). CDR3 length equals 14 residues. V lost 5 bases and J 0 bases, leaving 11 bases between the germline ends. The germline V gene has CDR1 SGHRS and CDR2 YFSETQ. The CDR3 DNA follows: TGCGCCAGCAGTCTGACAGGCGACCAAGAGACCCAGTACTTC. Its translation is CASSLTGDQETQYF. Drawing the rest from reference TRBV5-1 and TRBJ2-5, the complete variable domain is KAGVTQTPRYLIKTRGQQVTLSCSPISGHRSVSWYQQTPGQGLQFLFEYFSETQRNKGNFPGRFSGRQFSNSRSEMNVSTLELGDSALYLCASSLTGDQETQYFGPGTRLLVL.

The J gene is TRBJ1-4, the V gene TRBV19; 7 bases agree with TRBD1. There are 16 residues in the CDR3. Losses at the gene ends were 3 bases for V and 7 bases for J; bases not matched to a gene: 11. Germline V gene data show CDR1 as LNHDA and CDR2 as SQIVND (reference sequence). CDR3 nucleotides: TGTGCCAGTAGTATGATCGGGGGGACAGTTCCTGAAAAACTGTTTTTT. It specifies CASSMIGGTVPEKLFF.

The rearrangement uses TRBV7-9 and TRBJ1-1; D is unresolved. V gave up 3 bases and J gave up 5 bases, with 13 bases separating them. The CDR3 runs to 14 residues. Per germline, CDR1 SEHNR and CDR2 FQNEAQ (reference sequence). Here the CDR3 DNA reads TGTGCCAGCAGCTTCTGGCCGGTAAGGACTGAAGCTTTCTTT. Its translation is CASSFWPVRTEAFF.

The CDR3 sequence is CASSQGQGVVETQYF. DNA for the CDR3: TGTGCCAGTAGCCAGGGACAGGGGGTAGTAGAGACCCAGTACTTC. The J gene is TRBJ2-5, the V gene TRBV19, with TRBD1 matching over 11 bases. The V gene's germline CDR1 is LNHDA and CDR2 SQIVND (reference sequence). This CDR3 is built from 15 residues. V shed 6 bases and J 4 bases; nucleotides not matched to a gene: 7.

This clone was observed a single time. The chain combines TRBV6-5 with TRBJ2-7; D remains ambiguous. Trimming removed 5 bases at V and 4 bases at J, with 12 bases between. The CDR3 spans 13 residues. Germline values: CDR1 MNHEY, CDR2 SVGAGI. The CDR3 loop reads CASSPNHPYEQYF. CDR3 nucleotide sequence: TGTGCCAGCAGTCCGAATCACCCATACGAGCAGTACTTC.

The chain uses TRBV21-1 and TRBJ1-1. TRBV21-1 counts as a pseudogene. The CDR3 consists of 14 residues. CDR3 amino acids: CASSTQGLDTEAFF. CDR3 coding DNA: TGTGCCAGCAGCACCCAGGGACTAGACACTGAAGCTTTCTTT.

This clone was observed a single time. This chain connects TRBV6-2 or TRBV6-3 to TRBJ1-1; D is ambiguous. Germline lookup yields CDR1 MNHEY and CDR2 SVGEGT. The CDR3 is 15 amino acids. V was cut by 0 bases and J by 2 bases, with 10 bases left in between. In DNA, the CDR3 is TGTGCCAGCAGTTACTCGAGGTTTCCAAACACTGAAGCTTTCTTT. Its translation is CASSYSRFPNTEAFF.

In nucleotides, the CDR3 is TGTGCCAGTAGTCCGTCGCCTAGCTCCTACGAGCAGTACGTC. This translates into CASSPSPSSYEQYV. V and J are TRBV19 and TRBJ2-7; D is uncertain. Germline-derived CDR1 and CDR2 are LNHDA and SQIVND (reference sequence). Trimming cost V 5 bases and J 0 bases, with 11 bases left between them. CDR3 size: 14 residues.

This clone was seen just once. The gene calls are TRBV28 and TRBJ1-1; 7 bases agree with TRBD1. V shed 6 bases and J 4 bases; nucleotides not matched to a gene: 8. Germline CDR1 is MDHEN and CDR2 is SYDVKM. The CDR3 has 14 residues. CDR3 in DNA: TGTGCCAGCAGAGCCGGAGACAGGGTCACTGAAGCTTTCTTT. Amino acid sequence: CASRAGDRVTEAFF.

This clone was detected only once. The chain couples TRBV7-2 to TRBJ1-5; D is ambiguous. CDR1 is SGHTA, CDR2 FQGNSA, per germline. Trimming pared 5 bases from V and 0 bases from J, leaving 14 bases between. The CDR3 runs 16 residues. The DNA of the CDR3 is TGTGCCAGCAGCCCCCAGTCTGGGAATAGCAATCAGCCCCAGCATTTT. Encoded protein: CASSPQSGNSNQPQHF. Full variable domain (rest looked up from reference TRBV7-2 and TRBJ1-5): GAGVSQSPSNKVTEKGKDVELRCDPISGHTALYWYRQSLGQGLEFLIYFQGNSAPDKSGLPSDRFSAERTGGSVSTLTIQRTQQEDSAVYLCASSPQSGNSNQPQHFGDGTRLSIL.

The chain employs TRBV6-1 and TRBJ2-2, with TRBD2 identical over 7 bases. Germline lookup yields CDR1 MNHNS and CDR2 SASEGT. This CDR3 is built from 17 residues. J gave up 0 bases and V 1 base, and 5 bases lay outside the gene matches. The CDR3 nucleotides read TGTGCCAGCAGTGAAGGCACGGGAGGCCCGAACACCGGGGAGCTGTTTTTT. Its protein product is CASSEGTGGPNTGELFF.

The rearrangement joins TRBV3-1 (or the pseudogene TRBV3-2) to TRBJ1-2, with 8 nucleotides matching TRBD1. The CDR3 consists of 13 residues. V trimming: 1 base; J trimming: 7 bases; junction bases outside the gene matches: 2. Germline V gene data show CDR1 as LGHDT and CDR2 as YNNKEL (reference sequence). The CDR3 is CASSQGDRGGYTF. The CDR3 DNA sequence: TGTGCCAGCAGCCAAGGCGACAGGGGTGGCTACACCTTC.

This sequence joins TRBV9 and TRBJ2-1, with D perhaps matching TRBD2 (7 bases). V was cut by 7 bases and J by 5 bases, with 19 bases left in between. The CDR3 is 15 amino acids. Germline CDR1 reads SGDLS; CDR2 reads YYNGEE. This CDR3 reads CASVGGPESDNEQFF. The CDR3 nucleotides read TGTGCCAGCGTCGGGGGGCCCGAGTCCGACAATGAGCAGTTCTTC.

A single count supports this clone. The V call is TRBV27, the J call TRBJ2-2; TRBD2 agrees at 12 bases. Germline V CDR1 and CDR2: MNHEY, SMNVEV (reference sequence). This CDR3 spans 17 amino acids. The junction had 15 bases not matched to a gene; V was cut back by 5 bases and J by 11 bases. In DNA, the CDR3 is TGTGCCAGCAGTCCCCGGACTAGCGGGGTTCACCTTATAGAGCTGTTTTTT. Translation: CASSPRTSGVHLIELFF.

J is TRBJ1-2 and V is TRBV20-1; unclear D gene. V was pared by 3 bases and J by 5 bases, with 19 bases between. The CDR3 has 15 amino acids. Germline CDR1 reads DFQATT; CDR2 reads SNEGSKA (reference sequence). CDR3 protein: CSASRMATPGYGYTF. For the CDR3, the DNA is TGCAGTGCTAGTAGGATGGCTACCCCGGGGTATGGCTACACCTTC.

The chain joins TRBV5-4 to TRBJ1-2; TRBD1 agrees at 10 bases. CDR3 length: 13 residues. V shed 0 bases, J shed 11 bases, and the junction held 4 bases outside the gene matches. Germline V gene lookup returns CDR1 SGHNT and CDR2 YYREEE (reference sequence). CDR3 coding DNA: TGTGCCAGCAGCTTGGATTGGGACAGGGGTTACACCTTC. This codes for CASSLDWDRGYTF. The full variable domain, with the rest looked up from reference TRBV5-4 and TRBJ1-2, is ETGVTQSPTHLIKTRGQQVTLRCSSQSGHNTVSWYQQALGQGPQFIFQYYREEENGRGNFPPRFSGLQFPNYSSELNVNALELDDSALYLCASSLDWDRGYTFGSGTRLTVV.